Below, 19 T cell receptor beta chains from the same sample are listed, as sequenced in a study of tumor and adjacent non-tumor tissue in lung cancer. TCRbeta libraries were built with three rounds of nested PCR, modified from ARM-PCR. TCRdb independently ran MiXCR on the multiplex PCR reads; one entry per CDR3 protein. The sample contains about 98,000 distinct CDR3 sequences, 80% of which appear only once. The template was RNA from unsorted bulk tissue. The normal lung tissue was taken more than 3 cm from the tumor edge. The sequencing input was distant non-tumor lung tissue. These receptors all stem from a man in his fifties or sixties with small cell lung cancer.

Regarding this clonotype: This may stem from a read error, because a much larger clone lies one nucleotide away. V is TRBV11-2 and J is TRBJ1-6; D is unresolved. The CDR3 runs to 12 residues. Germline CDR1 reads SGHAT; CDR2 reads FQNNGV. Trimming took off 1 base at V and 18 bases at J, with 13 bases between the two ends. CDR3 in DNA: TGTGCCAGCAGCTTAGTCCAGGAGGAACCCCACTTT. Its protein product is CASSLVQEEPHF.

Regarding this clonotype: The junction and the germline gene differ at one end; a read error may be behind it. V is TRBV6-1 and J is TRBJ2-5; TRBD2 aligns across 7 bases. CDR1 is MNHNS, CDR2 SASEGT, per germline. The CDR3 extends over 13 amino acids. The CDR3 nucleotides read TGTGCTAGCAGGCGGGAGTCGATAGAGACCCAGTACTTC. This gives the protein CASRRESIETQYF.

The V gene is TRBV4-2, the J gene TRBJ2-3, with D perhaps matching TRBD2 (6 bases). From germline, CDR1 is LGHNA and CDR2 YNFKEQ. Trimming took off 1 base at V and 2 bases at J, with 16 bases between the two ends. There are 17 residues in the CDR3. CDR3 protein: CASSQVVRDSLTDTQYF. The CDR3, as DNA: TGTGCCAGCAGCCAAGTAGTAAGGGACTCGCTCACAGATACGCAGTATTTT.

The chain employs TRBV6-6 and TRBJ2-3; no clear D. Germline-derived CDR1 and CDR2 are MNHNY and SVGAGI (reference sequence). V lost 8 bases and J 6 bases, leaving 9 bases between the germline ends. CDR3 length: 11 amino acids. The DNA of the CDR3 is TGTGCCAGCTGCCCAGGTGATACGCAGTATTTT. Its protein is CASCPGDTQYF.

This chain uses TRBV6-5 with TRBJ1-5; D unclear. CDR3 length: 15 amino acids. Germline V gene data show CDR1 as MNHEY and CDR2 as SVGAGI. V lost 7 bases and J lost 0, with 13 bases in between. The CDR3 sequence is CASKFVQYSNQPQHF. The DNA for the CDR3 is TGTGCCAGCAAATTCGTACAATATAGCAATCAGCCCCAGCATTTT.

The V call is TRBV20-1, the J call TRBJ1-2; D is unresolved. Germline assignment: CDR1 DFQATT and CDR2 SNEGSKA (reference sequence). The CDR3 totals 13 residues. V lost 6 bases and J lost 8, with 19 bases in between. DNA for the CDR3: TGCAGTGCGCCATCGGTAGGGTTTCAAGGCTACACCTTC. It specifies CSAPSVGFQGYTF.

Comments on this clonotype: At one end the junction does not follow the germline gene, possibly because of a read error. Written as DNA, the CDR3 is TGCGCCAGCAGTTTAGGTGGGGATAATGAGCAGTACTTC. Protein product: CASSLGGDNEQYF. The chain uses TRBV12-3 or TRBV12-4 and TRBJ2-1; no firm D call. TRBJ2-7 explains the end of the DNA better; the J call may be wrong. The CDR3 has 13 residues.

A word on this clonotype: A much bigger clone sits one base away, suggesting this may be a read error. The chain employs TRBV20-1 and TRBJ2-5, with D perhaps matching TRBD2 (7 bases). This CDR3 has 12 amino acids. The germline V gene has CDR1 DFQATT and CDR2 SNEGSKA (reference sequence). The CDR3 nucleotides are TGCAGTGCCGAGGGAGGGGGAGAGACCCATTACTTC. Protein product: CSAEGGGETHYF.

As to this clonotype: As the CDR3 is not closed by the conserved phenylalanine or tryptophan, this likely results from a read error. This chain connects TRBV20-1 to TRBJ1-4; 7 bases map to TRBD1. The J segment lost 8 bases and the V segment lost 8 bases, leaving 5 bases of the junction unmatched. The CDR3 totals 11 residues. Germline values: CDR1 DFQATT, CDR2 SNEGSKA (reference sequence). DNA for the CDR3: TGCAGTACGCTACAGGGGGAAAAACTGTTTTTA. Its protein product is CSTLQGEKLFL.

This clonotype was recorded many times. This sequence joins TRBV5-4 and TRBJ1-1; no definite D call. The CDR3 contains 15 residues. V was cut by 0 bases and J by 1 base, with 10 bases left in between. From germline, CDR1 is SGHNT and CDR2 YYREEE (reference sequence). The CDR3 is CASSLGAFENTEAFF. CDR3 sequence (DNA): TGTGCCAGCAGCTTGGGGGCGTTCGAGAACACTGAAGCTTTCTTT.

In its sample, this clonotype was seen once. Its ends do not fully match the called genes, so a read error is possible. The chain joins TRBV4-2 to TRBJ1-3; no clear D. The CDR3 length is 10 residues. Germline V gene lookup returns CDR1 LGHNA and CDR2 YNFKEQ. The DNA for the CDR3 is TGTGCCAGCAGCGGGAACATCATATATTTT. Translating gives CASSGNIIYF.

Worth noting for this clonotype: One base away lies a much larger clone, so this may be a sequencing read error. The chain recombines TRBV30 with TRBJ2-1, with D hard to call. The CDR3 sequence is 14 residues long. V was pared by 3 bases and J by 7 bases, with 16 bases between. The germline V gene encodes CDR1 GTSNPN and CDR2 SVGIG (reference sequence). The CDR3 bases are TGTGCCTGGAGGGGAAGTAGTTTCGGGAATGAGCAGTTCTTC. The encoded protein is CAWRGSSFGNEQFF. The whole variable domain, filled in from reference TRBV30 and TRBJ2-1, reads SQTIHQWPATLVQPVGSPLSLECTVEGTSNPNLYWYRQAAGRGLQLLFYSVGIGQISSEVPQNLSASRPQDRQFILSSKKLLLSDSGFYLCAWRGSSFGNEQFFGPGTRLTVL.

In the case of this clonotype: As the CDR3 is not closed by the conserved phenylalanine or tryptophan, this likely results from a read error. The chain couples TRBV6-5 to TRBJ1-1; D is possibly TRBD1 (6 bases). CDR3 size: 13 residues. CDR1 is MNHEY, CDR2 SVGAGI, per germline. The chain's CDR3 is CASTRTVNTEAFV. In nucleotides, the CDR3 is TGTGCCAGCACCAGGACAGTGAACACAGAAGCTTTCGTT.

The chain is built from TRBV29-1 and TRBJ2-1, with 8 bases lining up with TRBD2. The CDR3 consists of 12 residues. Germline CDR1 and CDR2: SQVTM and ANQGSEA. V shed 7 bases, J shed 8 bases, and the junction held 7 bases outside the gene matches. CDR3 DNA: TGCAGCGCACGAGGGCGGGGGGATGAGCAGTTCTTC. The encoded protein is CSARGRGDEQFF.

As to this clonotype: At one boundary the junction diverges from the germline segment, which might be a read error. The chain couples TRBV6-1 to TRBJ2-1, with a weak D call TRBD2 (6 bases). CDR3 size: 15 residues. The V gene's germline CDR1 is MNHNS and CDR2 SASEGT. The CDR3 reads CARSVRLAAPNEQFF. DNA of the CDR3: TGTGCCAGGAGTGTAAGATTAGCGGCCCCCAATGAGCAGTTCTTC.

A note on this clonotype: At one end, the junction sequence differs from germline, possibly due to a read error. The rearrangement joins TRBV29-1 to TRBJ1-2, with D uncertain. CDR3 length: 12 residues. Germline values: CDR1 SQVTM, CDR2 ANQGSEA. The chain's CDR3 is CSVEVEGLGHIF. In DNA form, the CDR3 reads TGCAGCGTTGAAGTCGAAGGGTTGGGCCACATCTTC.

In DNA, the CDR3 is TGTGTCAGTAGCATAGATCCCGGGTATACTGAAGCTTTCTTT. Amino acid sequence: CVSSIDPGYTEAFF. This chain joins TRBV11-2 and TRBJ1-1; D remains unclear. This CDR3 has 14 residues. The germline V gene encodes CDR1 SGHAT and CDR2 FQNNGV.

This clonotype has at least ten counts. J is TRBJ2-6 and V is TRBV5-1, with a weak D call TRBD1 (6 bases). V lost 0 bases, J lost 0 bases, and 10 bases lay in between. The germline V gene has CDR1 SGHRS and CDR2 YFSETQ. The CDR3 covers 17 residues. CDR3 bases: TGCGCCAGCAGCTTGGGGACAGCTTTCTCTGGGGCCAACGTCCTGACTTTC. It codes for CASSLGTAFSGANVLTF. Full variable domain (remainder filled in from reference TRBV5-1 and TRBJ2-6): KAGVTQTPRYLIKTRGQQVTLSCSPISGHRSVSWYQQTPGQGLQFLFEYFSETQRNKGNFPGRFSGRQFSNSRSEMNVSTLELGDSALYLCASSLGTAFSGANVLTFGAGSRLTVL.

This clonotype occurred a few times. A much larger clone differs by one base, so this may be a read error. The chain has TRBV7-8 and TRBJ2-3; D is unresolved. Germline-derived CDR1 and CDR2 are SGHVS and FQNEAQ. The germline V and J ends were trimmed by 2 bases and 8 bases, with 8 bases remaining between them. There are 12 residues in the CDR3. The DNA of the CDR3 is TGTGCCAGCAGCTTAAGTCGAGTTACGCAGTATTTT. This codes for CASSLSRVTQYF.